This TCR beta chain was documented in a study of T cell responses to AZD1222 COVID-19 vaccine. Overall study results and limits: Spike-specific TCR repertoires showed rising breadth and depth after two AZD1222 doses.

Assay used: immunoSEQ multiplex PCR; TCRdb lists only in-frame clones, some missing. The data hold around 120,000 clones, with over 75% observed a single time. Notes on this clone: The antigen is not known.

The germline V gene encodes CDR1 LGHNA and CDR2 YSLEER. Trimming took off 3 bases at V and 8 bases at J, with 11 bases between the two ends. This CDR3 spans 14 amino acids. V usage is TRBV4-3 and J usage is TRBJ1-6; D is undetermined. Sequenced here: peripheral blood, sampled on day 0 of AZD1222 vaccination. The source is an adult in good health. The CDR3 DNA reads as TGCGCCAGCAGCCAGTTAATTAGGGATTCACCCCTCCACTTT. The encoded protein is CASSQLIRDSPLHF.